These 9 T cell receptor beta chains share one sample of origin, sequenced in a study of blood T cell repertoires in COVID-19. Clones were sequenced by immunoSEQ multiplex PCR, and TCRdb holds only the in-frame ones, with some missing. This table has about 210,000 clones, 82% appearing once. The sample was peripheral blood. Source of these receptors: a middle-aged woman with acute or convalescent COVID-19.

This clone was recorded only once. The chain is built from TRBV7-3 and TRBJ2-5; D possibly corresponds to TRBD2 (6 bases). Trimming shortened V by 1 base and J by 4 bases, and 13 bases separated the two germline ends. Germline CDR1 and CDR2: SGHTA and FQGTGA. The CDR3 consists of 15 residues. The CDR3 coding sequence is TGTGCCAGCAGCTTAATAGGAGGGTTGGGAGAGACCCAGTACTTC. Its translation: CASSLIGGLGETQYF.

The gene calls are TRBV18 and TRBJ1-2, with 10 bases identical to TRBD1. V shed 5 bases and J 4 bases; nucleotides not matched to a gene: 4. Germline CDR1 and CDR2: KGHSH and LQKENI. The CDR3 is 14 amino acids. The DNA of the CDR3 is TGTGCCAGCTCATGGGACAGGGGCCTCTATGGCTACACCTTC. Amino acid sequence: CASSWDRGLYGYTF.

The rearrangement links TRBV15 to TRBJ1-2; TRBD1 agrees at 7 bases. Germline assignment: CDR1 LNHNV and CDR2 YYDKDF (reference sequence). J lost 4 bases, V lost 0 bases, and 2 bases had no gene match. The CDR3 spans 14 residues. The CDR3 nucleotides read TGTGCCACCAGCAGAGATCGACAGGGCTATGGCTACACCTTC. Translated: CATSRDRQGYGYTF.

V gene TRBV9 combines with J gene TRBJ2-1; TRBD2 matches 12 bases. J gave up 6 bases and V 6 bases, and 7 bases lay outside the gene matches. The CDR3 loop spans 15 amino acids. Looked up from germline, CDR1 is SGDLS and CDR2 is YYNGEE. The DNA for the CDR3 is TGTGCCAGCACCGGACTAGCGGGATCCCTCAATGAGCAGTTCTTC. It specifies CASTGLAGSLNEQFF.

The rearrangement links TRBV7-2 to TRBJ2-1; 8 positions agree with TRBD2. The ends lost 5 bases at V and 9 bases at J; junction bases unmatched: 6. Germline V lookup: CDR1 SGHTA, CDR2 FQGNSA. The CDR3 has 13 amino acids. CDR3 in DNA: TGTGCCAGCAGCGGGGGACTAGGCGGTGAGCAGTTCTTC. This codes for CASSGGLGGEQFF. The complete variable domain, with remaining parts taken from reference TRBV7-2 and TRBJ2-1, reads GAGVSQSPSNKVTEKGKDVELRCDPISGHTALYWYRQSLGQGLEFLIYFQGNSAPDKSGLPSDRFSAERTGGSVSTLTIQRTQQEDSAVYLCASSGGLGGEQFFGPGTRLTVL.

This clone was observed many times. The V call is TRBV5-1, the J call TRBJ2-7; the D gene is possibly TRBD2 (6 bases). CDR1 is SGHRS and CDR2 is YFSETQ in the germline V gene. The CDR3 has 16 residues. Trimming took 0 bases from V and 1 from J, leaving 14 bases between them. The CDR3 loop reads CASSLATGTLSYEQYF. CDR3 nucleotide sequence: TGCGCCAGCAGCTTGGCCACCGGGACTCTTTCCTACGAGCAGTACTTC.

This clone was counted once. The J gene is TRBJ2-7, the V gene TRBV6-5; 7 bases match TRBD2. CDR1 is MNHEY, CDR2 SVGAGI, per germline. The J segment lost 4 bases and the V segment lost 4 bases, leaving 1 base of the junction unmatched. This CDR3 is built from 12 residues. In DNA form, the CDR3 reads TGTGCCAGCAGTTCGCGGGAGTACGAGCAGTACTTC. Amino acids: CASSSREYEQYF.

This chain links TRBV24-1 with TRBJ2-7; 7 bases are a match to TRBD1. The CDR3 totals 14 residues. CDR1 and CDR2 (germline): KGHDR, SFDVKD. V was clipped by 4 bases and J by 5 bases; unmatched bases: 7. The CDR3 DNA reads TGTGCCACCAGTGACCTAGGGACAGCCGACGAGCAGTACTTC. Protein: CATSDLGTADEQYF.

This clone was detected a few times. The chain uses TRBV9 and TRBJ1-1; the D gene is possibly TRBD1 (5 bases). The CDR3 totals 14 residues. The germline V and J ends were trimmed by 3 bases and 2 bases, with 11 bases remaining between them. Germline lookup yields CDR1 SGDLS and CDR2 YYNGEE. The CDR3 DNA sequence: TGTGCCAGCAGCGCTTCGACAGCTAACACTGAAGCTTTCTTT. This codes for CASSASTANTEAFF.